Presented here are 18 T cell receptor beta chains from one specimen sequenced in a study of molecular identifiers for immune sequencing clone quantification (dated by TCRdb to the late 2010s). Libraries were constructed by PCR. Sequenced on an Illumina HiSeq 4000. In TCRdb, the public reads were trimmed at Q25 with fastp and aligned with MiXCR, with productive beta chains retained. Each record represents a unique CDR3 protein, reported with the most common genes and DNA among its rows. Within this sample are just under 650,000 distinct CDR3 sequences, with 15% to 20% of them counted one time only. The ten largest make up roughly 0.85% of the sample. Source material: naive CD8+ T cells from blood, with Jurkat cell RNA spiked in. This specimen's cell subset or site label, per the study, means: FACS-sorted CD8+CD4-CCR7+CD45RA+ naive T cells. These receptors all come from a human donor in good health. Some libraries in this study had Jurkat cell RNA spiked in.

This clonotype occurred many times. The V and J genes are TRBV19 and TRBJ2-2, with TRBD1 matching 7 bases. The ends lost 5 bases at V and 4 bases at J; junction bases unmatched: 13. The CDR3 covers 17 residues. Germline-derived CDR1 and CDR2 are LNHDA and SQIVND (reference sequence). For the CDR3, the DNA is TGTGCCAGTAGTGAATGGACAGGAGAAGTTTTCACCGGGGAGCTGTTTTTT. This encodes CASSEWTGEVFTGELFF.

This clonotype was recorded at least ten times. CDR3: CASSPPLGSYNSPLHF. CDR3 sequence (DNA): TGTGCCAGCAGCCCCCCCCTAGGCTCCTATAATTCACCCCTCCACTTT. This chain connects TRBV7-2 to TRBJ1-6; D ambiguous. V lost 5 bases and J lost 0, with 11 bases in between. CDR1 is SGHTA and CDR2 is FQGNSA in the germline V gene. The CDR3 extends over 16 amino acids.

Turning to this clonotype: This may be a read error: a much more frequent sequence differs by one nucleotide. This rearrangement joins TRBV2 to TRBJ2-5, with D possibly being TRBD2 (6 bases). In germline, CDR1 is SNHLY, CDR2 FYNNEI. This CDR3 comprises 16 residues. The CDR3 is CASSSGRIMAQGTQYF. As DNA, the CDR3 is TGTGCCAGCAGTTCCGGGAGAATCATGGCCCAAGGGACCCAGTACTTC.

With respect to this clonotype: A much larger clone lies a single base off, so this may be a read error. Lacking the conserved final phenylalanine or tryptophan, this CDR3 likely reflects a read error. This sequence joins TRBV30 and TRBJ1-1, with TRBD1 as a possible D gene (5 bases). V was clipped by 0 bases and J by 7 bases, with 21 bases between them. There are 16 residues in the CDR3. Germline V gives CDR1 GTSNPN, CDR2 SVGIG (reference sequence). The chain's CDR3 is CAWSVRGARTPVEAFS. In DNA, the CDR3 is TGTGCCTGGAGTGTACGAGGGGCCAGAACACCCGTTGAAGCTTTCTCT.

Comments on this clonotype: A read error may produce the germline difference seen at one junction end. The chain has TRBV7-2 and TRBJ1-1; 8 nucleotides line up with TRBD1. Germline CDR1 reads SGHTA; CDR2 reads FQGNSA. CDR3 length: 14 amino acids. The CDR3 protein is CAGSYRGVSTEAFF. DNA of the CDR3: TGTGCCGGCAGCTACAGGGGGGTGAGCACTGAAGCTTTCTTT. Combining the CDR3 with reference TRBV7-2 and TRBJ1-1 gives the whole variable domain GAGVSQSPSNKVTEKGKDVELRCDPISGHTALYWYRQSLGQGLEFLIYFQGNSAPDKSGLPSDRFSAERTGGSVSTLTIQRTQQEDSAVYLCAGSYRGVSTEAFFGQGTRLTVV.

Many counts were recorded for this clonotype. The chain employs TRBV28 and TRBJ1-5, with TRBD1 as a possible D gene (6 bases). Trimming removed 6 bases from V and 3 bases from J, with 15 bases in between. This CDR3 is 15 amino acids long. Germline CDR1 MDHEN, CDR2 SYDVKM. CDR3 in DNA: TGTGCCAGCAGACCTACAGGGTTGGCCAATCAGCCCCAGCATTTT. Translating it yields CASRPTGLANQPQHF.

The sample holds many counts of this clonotype. The J gene is TRBJ2-1, the V gene TRBV6-5; 10 bases agree with TRBD2. CDR1 MNHEY and CDR2 SVGAGI come from the germline V gene. CDR3 length equals 15 residues. Trimming at V came to 2 bases and at J to 4 bases, leaving 2 bases not matched to a gene. Here the CDR3 reads CASSYSSGGYNEQFF. The CDR3 region has the DNA TGTGCCAGCAGTTACAGTAGCGGGGGGTACAATGAGCAGTTCTTC.

This clonotype has more than one count but fewer than ten. The chain joins TRBV6-1 to TRBJ2-7; perhaps TRBD1 as D (6 bases). The CDR3 totals 13 residues. CDR1 MNHNS and CDR2 SASEGT come from the germline V gene. Trimming took 5 bases from V and 4 from J, leaving 12 bases between them. CDR3 amino acids: CASSSDSLYEQYF. DNA for the CDR3: TGTGCCAGCAGTTCGGACAGTTTGTACGAGCAGTACTTC.

There are many counts of this clonotype. The chain carries TRBV9 and TRBJ1-5; TRBD1 matches at 7 bases. The CDR3 extends over 15 amino acids. CDR1 and CDR2 from the germline V gene are SGDLS and YYNGEE. V trimming: 0 bases; J trimming: 7 bases; junction bases outside the gene matches: 7. The CDR3 sequence is CASSVGTGLWQPQHF. The CDR3 region has the DNA TGTGCCAGCAGCGTAGGGACAGGTTTGTGGCAGCCCCAGCATTTT.

This clonotype was observed a handful of times. The chain uses TRBV7-9 and TRBJ2-7, with D perhaps matching TRBD1 or TRBD2 (6 bases each). The CDR3 contains 13 residues. CDR1 is SEHNR, CDR2 FQNEAQ, per germline (reference sequence). The V and J ends lost 9 bases and 0 bases respectively, with 12 bases between them. CDR3 coding DNA: TGTGCCAGTGATAGGGGGGACTCCTACGAGCAGTACTTC. Amino acid sequence: CASDRGDSYEQYF.

Only a few counts were recorded for this clonotype. The chain combines TRBV7-9 with TRBJ1-1; D is undetermined. Per germline, CDR1 SEHNR and CDR2 FQNEAQ (reference sequence). The CDR3 spans 12 residues. V lost 5 bases, J lost 8 bases, and 12 bases lay in between. The CDR3 coding sequence is TGTGCCAGCAGCAAGCTTGGGGTCGAAGCTTTCTTT. The encoded protein is CASSKLGVEAFF.

To note about this clonotype: One junction end disagrees with the germline gene, perhaps due to a read error. The V and J genes are TRBV6-5 and TRBJ1-1; D perhaps matches TRBD1 (5 bases). CDR3 length: 15 residues. CDR1 is MNHEY and CDR2 is SVGAGI in the germline V gene. CDR3 in DNA: TGTGTCAGCAGTTACTCCAGGCCCATCGGGACCGAAGCTTTCTTT. The encoded protein is CVSSYSRPIGTEAFF.

This clonotype has just a few counts. The chain couples TRBV6-2 or TRBV6-3 to TRBJ2-3, with D hard to call. The germline V and J ends were trimmed by 5 bases and 0 bases, with 9 bases remaining between them. The germline V gene encodes CDR1 MNHEY and CDR2 SVGEGT. CDR3 length equals 14 residues. CDR3 in amino acids: CASSRASSTDTQYF. In DNA, the CDR3 is TGTGCCAGCAGTAGAGCGTCTAGCACAGATACGCAGTATTTT.

Notes on this clonotype: Germline and junction disagree at one end, which may indicate a read error. The V and J genes are TRBV19 and TRBJ2-1; 8 bases are a match to TRBD1. Germline V gene lookup returns CDR1 LNHDA and CDR2 SQIVND (reference sequence). The CDR3 is made up of 14 amino acids. The CDR3 is CASSAGQGYSEQFF. CDR3 nucleotide sequence: TGTGCCAGTAGTGCCGGACAGGGCTACAGTGAGCAGTTCTTC.

This clonotype was detected ten times or more. The chain has TRBV7-9 and TRBJ1-3; D not certain. V was clipped by 4 bases and J by 2 bases, with 18 bases between them. The length of the CDR3 is 17 residues. CDR1 is SEHNR, CDR2 FQNEAQ, per germline (reference sequence). The CDR3 loop reads CASSSFGVVGTGNTIYF. The CDR3 region has the DNA TGTGCCAGCAGCTCATTTGGGGTTGTAGGCACTGGAAACACCATATATTTT.

This clonotype was found once. A single base separates this from a much larger clone, so it may be a read error. This sequence joins TRBV12-3 or TRBV12-4 and TRBJ2-5; 8 bases are shared with TRBD1. There are 15 residues in the CDR3. V was clipped by 5 bases and J by 7 bases; unmatched bases: 12. CDR3 protein: CASSPDRGLGGTQYF. As DNA, the CDR3 is TGTGCCAGCAGTCCCGACAGGGGTTTAGGAGGGACCCAGTACTTC.

The chain couples TRBV19 to TRBJ2-1; 12 bases align to TRBD2. The trim removed 8 bases at V and 2 bases at J, leaving 1 base unmatched. The CDR3 totals 14 residues. From germline, CDR1 is LNHDA and CDR2 SQIVND (reference sequence). Here the CDR3 DNA reads TGTGCCAGTGCTAGCGGGAGGGCCTACAATGAGCAGTTCTTC. Its protein product is CASASGRAYNEQFF.

This clonotype was detected ten times or more. The chain employs TRBV5-6 and TRBJ2-7; D is undetermined. This CDR3 is 15 amino acids long. Germline CDR1 and CDR2: SGHDT and YYEEEE. The ends were cut back, 0 bases at V and 2 bases at J, with 12 bases in the middle. CDR3 protein: CASSLAAGLTYEQYF. In DNA, the CDR3 is TGTGCCAGCAGCTTGGCCGCAGGTCTTACCTACGAGCAGTACTTC.